This T cell receptor (beta chain) was profiled in a study of identical twins. Findings and caveats of the study: Weaker excess twin sharing was seen among beta out-of-frame sequences.

This clonotype has ten or more counts. Its matching antigen is unknown. TCRdb called the 5' RACE reads again in MiXCR, with one record for every CDR3 protein. The sample contains some 790,000 distinct CDR3 sequences, 18% of which appear only once. The J segment lost 0 bases and the V segment lost 7 bases, leaving 12 bases of the junction unmatched. This CDR3 has 17 residues. Germline CDR1 reads SQVTM; CDR2 reads ANQGSEA. These data also featured in a second study, about T cells expressing NK-cell markers. That study adds: These same clonotypes (in four donors) also led the CD3+CD56-NKG2C+ fraction. Clarity on HCMV specificity was lacking for the expanded NKG2C+ T cell clones.

The clonotype comes from a woman under 30 in good health. The rearrangement joins TRBV29-1 to TRBJ2-3; 11 positions agree with TRBD2. Sequencing was done on a sample of PBMCs. The CDR3 sequence is CSAKGGRTSGSTDTQYF. The CDR3 nucleotides read TGCAGCGCCAAAGGGGGAAGGACTAGCGGGAGCACAGATACGCAGTATTTT.